This paragraph covers one T cell receptor (beta chain) sequence. V was clipped by 4 bases and J by 0 bases, with 7 bases between them. Germline-derived CDR1 and CDR2 are KGHSH and LQKENI. This CDR3 has 13 residues. This specimen comes from a study of blood T cell repertoires in COVID-19. The method was immunoSEQ multiplex PCR; TCRdb's version includes in-frame clones alone and lacks a portion of them. The profile covers fewer than 200,000 clones, with 80% to 95% appearing a single time and approximately 4.8% taken by the ten largest. The sequencing input was peripheral blood. This receptor was taken from a man aged 25-40 years with COVID-19, enrolled during active disease. The chain carries TRBV18 and TRBJ2-7; D uncertain. The CDR3 spells CASSHAGSYEQYF. As DNA, the CDR3 is TGTGCCAGCTCACATGCAGGCTCCTACGAGCAGTACTTC.